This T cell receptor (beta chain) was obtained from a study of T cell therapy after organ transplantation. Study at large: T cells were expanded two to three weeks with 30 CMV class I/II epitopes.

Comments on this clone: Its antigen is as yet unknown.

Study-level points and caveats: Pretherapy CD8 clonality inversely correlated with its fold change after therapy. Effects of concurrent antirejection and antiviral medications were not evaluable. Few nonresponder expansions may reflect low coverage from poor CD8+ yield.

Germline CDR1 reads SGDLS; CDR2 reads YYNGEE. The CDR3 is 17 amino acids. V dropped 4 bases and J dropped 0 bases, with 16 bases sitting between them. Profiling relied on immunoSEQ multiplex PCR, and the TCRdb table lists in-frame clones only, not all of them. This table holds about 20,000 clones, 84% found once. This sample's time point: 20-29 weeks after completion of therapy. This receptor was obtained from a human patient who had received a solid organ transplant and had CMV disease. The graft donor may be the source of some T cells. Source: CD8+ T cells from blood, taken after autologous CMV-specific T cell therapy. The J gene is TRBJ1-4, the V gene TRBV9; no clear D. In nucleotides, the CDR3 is TGTGCCAGCAGCATATACCCCGGGCTTTCAACTAATGAAAAACTGTTTTTT. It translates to CASSIYPGLSTNEKLFF. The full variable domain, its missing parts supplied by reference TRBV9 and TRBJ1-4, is DSGVTQTPKHLITATGQRVTLRCSPRSGDLSVYWYQQSLDQGLQFLIQYYNGEERAKGNILERFSAQQFPDLHSELNLSSLELGDSALYFCASSIYPGLSTNEKLFFGSGTQLSVL.